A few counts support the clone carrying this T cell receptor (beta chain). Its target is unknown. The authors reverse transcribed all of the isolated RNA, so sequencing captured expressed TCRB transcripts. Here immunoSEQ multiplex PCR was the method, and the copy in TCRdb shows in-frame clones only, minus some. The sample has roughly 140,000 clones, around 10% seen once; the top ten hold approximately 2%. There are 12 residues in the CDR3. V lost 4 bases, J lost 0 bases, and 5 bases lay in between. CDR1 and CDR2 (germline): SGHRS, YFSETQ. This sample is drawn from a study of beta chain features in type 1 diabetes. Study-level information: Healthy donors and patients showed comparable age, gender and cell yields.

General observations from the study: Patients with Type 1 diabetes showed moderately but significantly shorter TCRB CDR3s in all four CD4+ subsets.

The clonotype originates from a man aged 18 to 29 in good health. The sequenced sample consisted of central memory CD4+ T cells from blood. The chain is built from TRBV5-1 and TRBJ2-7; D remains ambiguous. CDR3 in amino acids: CASSASSYEQYF. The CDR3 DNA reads TGCGCCAGCAGCGCTAGCTCCTACGAGCAGTACTTC.